This T cell receptor (beta chain) was sequenced in a study of blood T cells in healthy people across ages. Study-wide findings and caveats: More naive CD4+ cells and higher diversity were found in long-lived than in aged donors.

Germline assignment: CDR1 MNHEY and CDR2 SMNVEV (reference sequence). The CDR3 covers 11 residues. This clonotype has ten or more counts. Its antigen is as yet unknown. The sample providers were healthy Caucasian people from Russia, aged about 6 to 95. Each sample yielded at least 5 micrograms of PBMC total RNA. A sample-barcoded 5' primer and a J-beta primer mix were used in a second PCR of roughly 7 to 12 cycles. Each CDR3 protein is one row after TCRdb ran MiXCR on the 5' RACE reads. The table shows 1.5 million to 1.8 million distinct CDR3 sequences, with approximately 39% occurring only once. The genes are TRBV27 and TRBJ2-5; 7 bases line up with TRBD2. TRBJ2-7 matches the DNA end more closely, so the J call is doubtful. Sequenced input: blood. The sequence was obtained from a woman between 18 and 29 years old in good health. The CDR3 loop is CASSSGNEQYF. The CDR3 nucleotides are TGTGCCAGCAGTAGCGGGAACGAGCAGTACTTC.